This TCR beta chain was documented in a study of T-cell reconstitution after alpha-beta-depleted transplantation in children. CDR1 is SEHNR and CDR2 is FQNEAQ in the germline V gene (reference sequence). This CDR3 is built from 15 residues. Trimming removed 0 bases at V and 5 bases at J, with 14 bases between. Preparation of the TCRbeta library involved a method that used unique molecular identifiers. TCRdb re-derived calls from the PCR reads in MiXCR, one entry per CDR3 protein. This sample has some 830,000 distinct CDR3 sequences, with roughly 15% found just once. As for this clonotype: Its antigen is unknown.

Overall study results and limits: The main origin of T-cell counts and diversity one year after transplant was newly produced T cells. Surviving recipient T cells and thymic progenitors accounted for the high day-60 TCRbeta diversity observed in some patients.

The sequences come from PBMCs, mostly from graft donor cells, collected 360 days after TCRalphabeta/CD19-depleted stem cell transplant. The receptor's source is a male patient under 18 who had a stem cell transplant for acute lymphoblastic leukemia, so the T cells may come from the graft donor. The V and J genes are TRBV7-9 and TRBJ2-7, with D maybe TRBD2 (7 bases). The CDR3 bases are TGTGCCAGCAGCTTAGCGACGGGGGGCCCGAACGAGCAGTACTTC. Translating it yields CASSLATGGPNEQYF.